The rows below give T cell receptor beta chains drawn from one sample of a study of T cell responses to AZD1222 COVID-19 vaccine. Repertoires were generated with immunoSEQ multiplex PCR, while TCRdb's copy carries only in-frame clones and drops some. The sample includes approximately 120,000 clones, approximately 88% of them seen just once. This sample comprised peripheral blood, obtained on day 0 of MenACWY control vaccination. The receptors were sampled from an adult in good health. Both conserved end residues are part of each CDR3. A D gene is named only where the DNA matches it firmly. Part of the rows lack a size; the others show once, few, many or a class for expanded clones.

clone_size j_call d_call v_call cdr3_nt cdr3_aa
- TRBJ1-5 - TRBV19 TGTGCCAGTAGTACTCGCCCTGGGGGCAATCAGCCCCAGCATTTT CASSTRPGGNQPQHF
- TRBJ2-3 - TRBV3-1/TRBV3-2 TGTGCCAGCAGTTGGGGTCCCCCGGGCCAGGGGAGCACAGATACGCAGTATTTT CASSWGPPGQGSTDTQYF
once TRBJ1-1 TRBD1 TRBV29-1 TGCAGCGTTGACTCCGGACAGGGGGCTCGGTTGAACACTGAAGCTTTCTTT CSVDSGQGARLNTEAFF
- TRBJ2-7 - TRBV7-9 TGTGCCAGCAGCTTACGGGGGGCCACCCATGACGAGCAGTACTTC CASSLRGATHDEQYF
few TRBJ1-3 - TRBV5-1 TGCGCCAGTGCCCCCGGCTTTGGAAACACCATATATTTT CASAPGFGNTIYF
- TRBJ2-1 TRBD2 TRBV6-2/TRBV6-3 TGTGCCAGCAGTTGGGGGGGGGCCTACAATGAGCAGTTCTTC CASSWGGAYNEQFF
- TRBJ2-1 TRBD1 TRBV6-5 TGTGCCAGCAGATTCCCGGGACAGAACTACAATGAGCAGTTCTTC CASRFPGQNYNEQFF
- TRBJ1-4 - TRBV6-2/TRBV6-3 TGTGCCAGCAGTTCGCCGACGATTCCCAAACTGTTTTTT CASSSPTIPKLFF
- TRBJ1-2 TRBD1 TRBV4-2 TGTGCCAGCAGCCAAGATATCGGAACAGGGGGTCCTTATGGCTACACCTTC CASSQDIGTGGPYGYTF
- TRBJ1-6 - TRBV3-1/TRBV3-2 TGTGCCAGCAGCCAACCAGGGCTGGGGTCACCCCTCCACTTT CASSQPGLGSPLHF
- TRBJ1-4 - TRBV9 TGTGCCAGCAGCGTAGACGGGCCCCGGGGTGAAAAACTGTTTTTT CASSVDGPRGEKLFF
- TRBJ2-7 TRBD2 TRBV15 TGTGCCACCAGCAGAGATTGGGTAGCGGGAGCTTCCTACGAGCAGTACTTC CATSRDWVAGASYEQYF
once TRBJ2-7 - TRBV6-1 TGTGCCAGCAGTGAAGGGAGAGGGGAGCCCTACGAGCAGTACTTC CASSEGRGEPYEQYF
- TRBJ2-1 TRBD2 TRBV14 TGTGCCAGCAGCCCTCGACTAGCGGGAGAGGGTAATGAGCAGTTCTTC CASSPRLAGEGNEQFF
- TRBJ2-7 - TRBV28 TGTGCCAGCTCCCCCCCAGGGAGATACGAGCAGTACTTC CASSPPGRYEQYF
- TRBJ1-1 - TRBV18 TGTGCCAGCTCACCATCCGGGACGGATTCGGGGAAAGCTTTCTTT CASSPSGTDSGKAFF
- TRBJ1-6 TRBD1 TRBV19 TGTGCCAGTAGGCAACAGGGGGAAGTAACCCTCCACTTT CASRQQGEVTLHF
- TRBJ2-1 TRBD2 TRBV28 TGTGCCAGCAGTCGCGGGACTAGCGGGGGGGATGAGCAGTTCTTC CASSRGTSGGDEQFF
once TRBJ2-7 - TRBV5-1 TGCGCCAGCAGCGGCCAAAGCGGTCCGGCACGATCCCTCCTACCCTACGAGCAGTACTTC CASSGQSGPARSLLPYEQYF
once TRBJ2-5 - TRBV19 TGTGCCAGTAGTACAGAAGAGACCCAGTACTTC CASSTEETQYF
medium-sized TRBJ1-2 TRBD1 TRBV6-5 TGTGCCAGCACCCAAGACAGGGGAAGATTTGGCTACACCTTC CASTQDRGRFGYTF
- TRBJ1-1 - TRBV29-1 TGCAGCGTTGGATTCCCGGGTACTGAAGCTTTCTTT CSVGFPGTEAFF
- TRBJ1-2 - TRBV5-5 TGTGCCAGCAGCTTGGCCACGGGTGCCCACTATGGCTACACCTTC CASSLATGAHYGYTF
- TRBJ1-1 - TRBV7-2 TGTGCCAGCAGCTTAGCGCTTCGAGGGTCAGGGCCGAACACTGAAGCTTTCTTT CASSLALRGSGPNTEAFF
- TRBJ2-5 - TRBV5-1 TGCGCCAGCAGCTTCGCACCACTTAGGCAAGAGACCCAGTACTTC CASSFAPLRQETQYF
- TRBJ1-1 - TRBV3-1/TRBV3-2 TGTGCCAGCAGCCAAGATCTAGCGAACACTGAAGCTTTCTTT CASSQDLANTEAFF
few TRBJ1-3 - TRBV7-9 TGTGCCAGCAGCTTAGAAGGCAGGGTTGGAAACACCATATATTTT CASSLEGRVGNTIYF
- TRBJ2-2 - TRBV3-1/TRBV3-2 TGTGCCAGCAGCCAAGTGGGTTCCGGGGACACCGGGGAGCTGTTTTTT CASSQVGSGDTGELFF
- TRBJ1-3 - TRBV4-1 TGCGCCAGCAGCCAAGAGGGGAGAAACACCATATATTTT CASSQEGRNTIYF
once TRBJ1-3 - TRBV14 TGTGCCAGCAGACAAAGGGGCGCTGGAAACACCATATATTTT CASRQRGAGNTIYF
- TRBJ1-3 - TRBV5-1 TGCGCCAGCAGCTTTGTATACGGGGCGGGAAACACCATATATTTT CASSFVYGAGNTIYF
- TRBJ1-1 - TRBV12-3/TRBV12-4 TGTGCCAGCAGTTGGGCGACGGTCACTGAAGCTTTCTTT CASSWATVTEAFF
once TRBJ1-1 - TRBV27 TGTGCCAGCAGCTGGAGGGGGGCGCAGGTGACTGAAGCTTTCTTT CASSWRGAQVTEAFF
- TRBJ2-5 TRBD1 TRBV5-1 TGCGCCAGCAGCAGGGGACAGGTCCAAGAGACCCAGTACTTC CASSRGQVQETQYF
- TRBJ1-2 TRBD1 TRBV24-1 TGTGCCACCAGTGAGGGGACAGGGAAGAAATATGGCTACACCTTC CATSEGTGKKYGYTF
- TRBJ2-1 TRBD1 TRBV6-4 TGTGCCAACACACCACAGGGGGCCAATGAGCAGTTCTTC CANTPQGANEQFF
- TRBJ1-6 - TRBV7-2 TGTGCCAGCAGCTCGCGACATCCAAATAATTCACCCCTCCACTTT CASSSRHPNNSPLHF
- TRBJ1-4 - TRBV3-1/TRBV3-2 TGTGCCAGCAGCCACCTCAGGGACGCCGCAACTAATGAAAAACTGTTTTTT CASSHLRDAATNEKLFF
- TRBJ1-5 - TRBV7-8 TGTGCCAGCAGCTCCGATCAGGCCCAGCATTTT CASSSDQAQHF
once TRBJ2-2 TRBD2 TRBV9 TGTGCCAGCAGCGCGAGCGGGGCGAACACCGGGGAGCTGTTTTTT CASSASGANTGELFF
- TRBJ2-3 - TRBV11-2 TGTGCCAGCAGCTTCCCCCTCGGCGGGCTCGGCACAGATACGCAGTATTTT CASSFPLGGLGTDTQYF
few TRBJ1-5 - TRBV28 TGTGCCAGCAGTTTCTTTGGGGGGAATCAGCCCCAGCATTTT CASSFFGGNQPQHF
- TRBJ2-3 - TRBV7-3 TGTGCCAGCAGCTTAAAGAGCACAGATACGCAGTATTTT CASSLKSTDTQYF